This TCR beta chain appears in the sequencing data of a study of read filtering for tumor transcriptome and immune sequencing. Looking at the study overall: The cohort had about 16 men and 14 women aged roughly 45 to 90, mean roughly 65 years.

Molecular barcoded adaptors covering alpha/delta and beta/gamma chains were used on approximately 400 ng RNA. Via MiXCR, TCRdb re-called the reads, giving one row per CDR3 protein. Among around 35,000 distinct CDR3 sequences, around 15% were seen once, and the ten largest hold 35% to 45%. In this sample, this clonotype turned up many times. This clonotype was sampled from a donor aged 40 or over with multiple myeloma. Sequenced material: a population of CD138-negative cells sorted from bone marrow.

The CDR3 DNA reads as TGCAGTGCTAGAGATCCGATGGGGCGGAGACGGGTTTATGAGCAGTTCTTC. It translates to CSARDPMGRRRVYEQFF. The V call is TRBV20-1, the J call TRBJ2-1; a possible D gene is TRBD1 (5 bases). This CDR3 spans 17 amino acids. Trimming shortened V by 0 bases and J by 8 bases, and 23 bases separated the two germline ends. Germline assignment: CDR1 DFQATT and CDR2 SNEGSKA (reference sequence).